These T cell receptor beta chains were read from a single sample in a study of T cell responses to AZD1222 COVID-19 vaccine. The assay was immunoSEQ multiplex PCR, and TCRdb's table has in-frame clones only and misses some. The sample lists approximately 190,000 clones, around 92% occurring once. The source was peripheral blood, collected on day 0 of AZD1222 vaccination. The receptors originated from an adult in good health. The CDR3 runs from the conserved cysteine through the conserved F or W. Each record gives: CDR3 DNA, CDR3 protein, clone size, D gene, V gene, J gene. The D gene is left open where the match is weak. For some rows the clone size is stated as once, few or many, or as a class when expanded; others skip it.

DNA: TGTGCCAGCAGCTTAGGGGGCGGCAGATACCAAACCTACGAGCAGTACTTC
CDR3: CASSLGGGRYQTYEQYF
size: -
D: -
V: TRBV7-2
J: TRBJ2-7

DNA: TGTGCCAGCTCACCTAATAGCGGGGGACTAGAGACCCAGTACTTC
CDR3: CASSPNSGGLETQYF
size: -
D: TRBD2
V: TRBV18
J: TRBJ2-5

DNA: TGTGCCAGCGGTGACAGGGATCAGCCCCAGCATTTT
CDR3: CASGDRDQPQHF
size: -
D: TRBD1
V: TRBV27
J: TRBJ1-5

DNA: TGTGCCAGCAGCGTTACTAGCCTCCGGTCCTACAATGAGCAGTTCTTC
CDR3: CASSVTSLRSYNEQFF
size: -
D: -
V: TRBV9
J: TRBJ2-1

DNA: TGTGCCACCAGTCCGGGACAGGGCACGAATTCACCCCTCCACTTT
CDR3: CATSPGQGTNSPLHF
size: -
D: TRBD1
V: TRBV24-1
J: TRBJ1-6

DNA: TGTGCCAGCAGCCCCGGACAGAACTCCTATGGCTACACCTTC
CDR3: CASSPGQNSYGYTF
size: -
D: -
V: TRBV9
J: TRBJ1-2

DNA: TGTGCCAGCAGTCCTGAAGAGGGCACTGGCTACACCTTC
CDR3: CASSPEEGTGYTF
size: few
D: -
V: TRBV6-4
J: TRBJ1-2

DNA: TGTGCCAGCAGCTTAGTCGCGGGGAACACTGAAGCTTTCTTT
CDR3: CASSLVAGNTEAFF
size: -
D: -
V: TRBV7-9
J: TRBJ1-1

DNA: TGTGCCAGTAGTACGCAGGCTGGAAGGACAGATACGCAGTATTTT
CDR3: CASSTQAGRTDTQYF
size: few
D: -
V: TRBV19
J: TRBJ2-3

DNA: TGTGCCAGCAGTTACTCAAGGAGGAGTATCTATGGCTACACCTTC
CDR3: CASSYSRRSIYGYTF
size: -
D: -
V: TRBV6-5
J: TRBJ1-2

DNA: TGTGCCAGTAGTATCCGTTTGGACAGGGTCAATCAGCCCCAGCATTTT
CDR3: CASSIRLDRVNQPQHF
size: -
D: TRBD1
V: TRBV19
J: TRBJ1-5

DNA: TGTGCCAGCTCACTACGGACAGGGGATGAGCAGTACTTC
CDR3: CASSLRTGDEQYF
size: once
D: TRBD1
V: TRBV18
J: TRBJ2-7

DNA: TGTGCCTGGAGCCCGCTCCCCGGCAGGGGATACGGGGGGGAGCTGTTTTTT
CDR3: CAWSPLPGRGYGGELFF
size: -
D: -
V: TRBV30
J: TRBJ2-2

DNA: TGTGCCAGCAGTTTCGGGGACAGGGTCACACCCCTCCACTTT
CDR3: CASSFGDRVTPLHF
size: -
D: TRBD1
V: TRBV27
J: TRBJ1-6

DNA: TGTGCCCACGCACAAACTTCCACAGATACGCAGTATTTT
CDR3: CAHAQTSTDTQYF
size: -
D: -
V: TRBV10-3
J: TRBJ2-3

DNA: TGTGCCACCAGCAGAGTTACGTCGGGTGAAAAACTGTTTTTT
CDR3: CATSRVTSGEKLFF
size: -
D: -
V: TRBV15
J: TRBJ1-4

DNA: TGTGCCATCCTCGACGACAGGTCGGATGGCTACACCTTC
CDR3: CAILDDRSDGYTF
size: once
D: -
V: TRBV28
J: TRBJ1-2

DNA: TGTGCCAGCAGCCGAGGGGTGGAGCCCCAGCATTTT
CDR3: CASSRGVEPQHF
size: once
D: -
V: TRBV7-2
J: TRBJ1-5

DNA: TGTGCCAGCAGTCCCTCATACAGGGGAGGAGAAAAACTGTTTTTT
CDR3: CASSPSYRGGEKLFF
size: -
D: TRBD1
V: TRBV27
J: TRBJ1-4

DNA: TGTGCCAGCTCAACTGATATGAACACTGAAGCTTTCTTT
CDR3: CASSTDMNTEAFF
size: -
D: -
V: TRBV18
J: TRBJ1-1

DNA: TGTGCCAGCAGGCCGGGTAAGGGGGAAATGGCTGAAGCTTTCTTT
CDR3: CASRPGKGEMAEAFF
size: few
D: -
V: TRBV21-1
J: TRBJ1-1

DNA: TGTGCCAGCAGTTTGAACCGGGTCTTCTCCTACGAGCAGTACTTC
CDR3: CASSLNRVFSYEQYF
size: -
D: -
V: TRBV28
J: TRBJ2-7

DNA: TGTGCCTGGAGTAAGGACGCCCAGGACAGTCCTTCTTTT
CDR3: CAWSKDAQDSPSF
size: -
D: -
V: TRBV30
J: TRBJ1-4